This T cell receptor (beta chain) derives from a study of T-cell reconstitution after alpha-beta-depleted transplantation in children. General study results and limits: Several hundred expanded graft clones reportedly gave rise to the alpha-beta T cells present about two months after transplant. Hyperexpanded clones declined; after one year, newly produced T cells mostly supplied diversity.

Concerning this clonotype itself: The antigen is not known.

Trimming removed 3 bases from V and 3 bases from J; junction bases left unmatched: 14. The germline V gene has CDR1 SGHDT and CDR2 YYEEEE. This CDR3 spans 17 amino acids. TCRbeta library construction was performed incorporating unique molecular identifiers. TCRdb processed the PCR reads anew with MiXCR; each CDR3 protein has one entry. The top ten clones hold 36% of a sample with a few hundred thousand distinct CDR3 sequences, roughly a quarter of them seen once. The sequence came from a boy younger than two with Wiskott-Aldrich syndrome, due to receive a stem cell transplant. This chain joins TRBV5-6 and TRBJ2-5; 7 bases fit TRBD1. Sample: PBMCs, taken before TCRalphabeta/CD19-depleted stem cell transplant. CDR3 sequence reads: CASSSPGGLNNEETQYF. Written as DNA, the CDR3 is TGTGCCAGCAGCTCTCCAGGGGGTCTCAACAACGAAGAGACCCAGTACTTC.